These 8 T cell receptor beta chains originate from one sample sequenced in a study of OX40 agonist ivuxolimab in advanced cancers. TCRdb keeps only in-frame clones here, not all; method: immunoSEQ multiplex PCR. Among around 95,000 clones listed, 89% were seen once. Material: CD4+ or CD8+ T cells sorted from blood, obtained in a trial of the OX40 agonist ivuxolimab. These receptors all stem from an adult with an advanced solid tumor such as melanoma, head and neck, liver or kidney cancer.

This clone came up a few times. This chain uses TRBV28 with TRBJ1-5; weak D call: TRBD1 (6 bases). Germline-derived CDR1 and CDR2 are MDHEN and SYDVKM. V lost 6 bases, J lost 9 bases, and 15 bases lay in between. This CDR3 has 13 residues. The CDR3 DNA is TGTGCCAGCAGCCTCGACAGGTTCTCGCCCCAGCATTTT. It specifies CASSLDRFSPQHF.

The chain's CDR3 is CASSLLSGRGDGYTF. CDR3 nucleotide sequence: TGTGCCAGCAGCTTACTGAGCGGCCGGGGCGACGGCTACACCTTC. V gene TRBV7-9 combines with J gene TRBJ1-2, with D possibly being TRBD1 (5 bases). Trimming took 2 bases from V and 8 from J, leaving 18 bases between them. The CDR3 loop spans 15 amino acids. Germline-derived CDR1 and CDR2 are SEHNR and FQNEAQ (reference sequence).

This clone was detected a few times. DNA of the CDR3: TGTGCCAGCAGCCGCGGTGGCAGGGTAGGGTCACCCCTCCACTTT. This gives the protein CASSRGGRVGSPLHF. The chain carries TRBV7-9 and TRBJ1-6; D possibly corresponds to TRBD1 (5 bases). The V gene's germline CDR1 is SEHNR and CDR2 FQNEAQ (reference sequence). The CDR3 is 15 amino acids. The germline V and J ends were trimmed by 5 bases and 10 bases, with 18 bases remaining between them.

CDR3 amino acids: CASSEVRSSYEQYF. DNA for the CDR3: TGTGCCAGCAGTGAGGTACGGAGCTCCTACGAGCAGTACTTC. This chain links TRBV2 with TRBJ2-7; D uncertain. Trimming left V 3 bases short and J 0 bases short, with 9 bases between. Germline V gene sequence: CDR1 SNHLY, CDR2 FYNNEI. CDR3 size: 14 residues.

The chain couples TRBV19 to TRBJ1-6; 10 bases align to TRBD1. The germline gives CDR1 LNHDA, CDR2 SQIVND (reference sequence). The CDR3 contains 16 residues. J lost 8 bases, V lost 6 bases, and 10 bases had no gene match. CDR3 protein: CASSHRQGADDSPLHF. As DNA, the CDR3 is TGTGCCAGTAGCCACCGACAGGGGGCCGATGATTCACCCCTCCACTTT.

This chain connects TRBV7-2 to TRBJ1-1; the D is unclear. The CDR3 runs 14 residues. Germline CDR1 SGHTA, CDR2 FQGNSA. Trimming removed 1 base at V and 1 base at J, with 7 bases between. This CDR3 is CASSLVPGNTEAFF. The CDR3, as DNA: TGTGCCAGCAGCTTAGTTCCCGGGAACACTGAAGCTTTCTTT.

CDR3 DNA sequence: TGCGCCAGCAGCGCCCGACAGGGGGACTATGGCTACACCTTC. Translated: CASSARQGDYGYTF. The gene calls are TRBV4-1 and TRBJ1-2; TRBD1 matches at 9 bases. Unmatched junction bases numbered 4, after V lost 5 bases and J lost 3 bases. Germline CDR1 and CDR2: MGHRA and YSYEKL. This CDR3 comprises 14 residues.

The V call is TRBV6-1, the J call TRBJ2-5; perhaps TRBD1 as D (6 bases). This CDR3 comprises 15 residues. The ends were cut back, 0 bases at V and 5 bases at J, with 13 bases in the middle. The germline CDR1 and CDR2 sequences are MNHNS and SASEGT. The CDR3 protein is CASSEATGSGETQYF. CDR3 nucleotide sequence: TGTGCCAGCAGTGAAGCTACAGGGAGTGGGGAGACCCAGTACTTC.